The 2 T cell receptor beta chains listed next were all sequenced from one sample in a study of CD8 T cells in ankylosing spondylitis. Overall study results and limits: Seemingly characteristic of ankylosing spondylitis blood was a TCR beta motif consisting of roughly 8 highly homologous variants.

Which antigens these TCRs recognize remains unknown. TCRdb re-called the 5' RACE reads with MiXCR, one entry per CDR3 protein. The sample lists about 500,000 distinct CDR3 sequences, about an eighth occurring once. Sequencing used blood, either unsorted or a sorted T cell fraction (not recorded which). Every receptor here comes from a male donor with ankylosing spondylitis.

The chain employs TRBV27 and TRBJ2-3, with TRBD1 as a possible D gene (6 bases). Germline CDR1 is MNHEY and CDR2 is SMNVEV (reference sequence). The V gene lost 5 bases and the J gene lost 0 bases, with 15 bases spanning the gap. The CDR3 has 16 amino acids. In DNA form, the CDR3 reads TGTGCCAGCAGTGCCGACAGGATAACTAGCACAGATACGCAGTATTTT. It is translated as CASSADRITSTDTQYF.

In its sample, this clonotype was seen a few times. The V gene is TRBV29-1, the J gene TRBJ1-4; perhaps TRBD1 as D (5 bases). Between the trimmed V and J ends, which lost 3 bases and 4 bases, there was a span of 12 bases. Germline CDR1 and CDR2: SQVTM and ANQGSEA. The CDR3 covers 14 residues. Written as DNA, the CDR3 is TGCAGCGTTGATTCGGGGGTCCATAATGAAAAACTGTTTTTT. It encodes CSVDSGVHNEKLFF.